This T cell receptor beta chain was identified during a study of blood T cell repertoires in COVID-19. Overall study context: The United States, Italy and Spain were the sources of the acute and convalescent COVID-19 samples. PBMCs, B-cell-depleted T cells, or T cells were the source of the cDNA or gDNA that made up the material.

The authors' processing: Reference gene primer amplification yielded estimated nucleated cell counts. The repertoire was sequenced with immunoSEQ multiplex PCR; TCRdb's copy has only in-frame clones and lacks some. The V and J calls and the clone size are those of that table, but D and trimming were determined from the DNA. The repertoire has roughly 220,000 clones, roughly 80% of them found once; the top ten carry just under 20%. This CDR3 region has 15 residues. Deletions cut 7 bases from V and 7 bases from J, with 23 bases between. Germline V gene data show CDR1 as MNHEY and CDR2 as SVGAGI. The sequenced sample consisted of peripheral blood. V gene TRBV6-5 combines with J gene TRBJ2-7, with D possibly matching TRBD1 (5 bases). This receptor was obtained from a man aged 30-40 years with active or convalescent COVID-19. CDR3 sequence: CASIPLGRPAGEQYF. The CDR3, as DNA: TGTGCCAGCATCCCCCTAGGGCGCCCAGCAGGGGAGCAGTACTTC.